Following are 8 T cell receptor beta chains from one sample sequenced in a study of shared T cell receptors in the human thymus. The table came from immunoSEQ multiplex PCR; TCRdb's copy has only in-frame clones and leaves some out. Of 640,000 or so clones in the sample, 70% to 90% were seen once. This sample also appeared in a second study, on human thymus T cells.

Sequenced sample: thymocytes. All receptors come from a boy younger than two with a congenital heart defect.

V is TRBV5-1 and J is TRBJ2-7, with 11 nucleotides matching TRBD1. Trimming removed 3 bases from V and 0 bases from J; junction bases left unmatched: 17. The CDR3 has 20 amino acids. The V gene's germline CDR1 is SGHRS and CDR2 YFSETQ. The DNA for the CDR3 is TGCGCCAGCAGCTCGGTGAGCCGGGACAGGGGGGTAGGGATCTCCTACGAGCAGTACTTC. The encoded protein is CASSSVSRDRGVGISYEQYF.

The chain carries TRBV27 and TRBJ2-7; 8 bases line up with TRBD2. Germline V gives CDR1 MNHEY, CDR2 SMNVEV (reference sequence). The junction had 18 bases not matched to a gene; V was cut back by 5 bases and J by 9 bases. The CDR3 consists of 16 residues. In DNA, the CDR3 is TGTGCCAGCAGTCCCCCCCCGGGACACTTTACTAGCGGGCAGTACTTC. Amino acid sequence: CASSPPPGHFTSGQYF.

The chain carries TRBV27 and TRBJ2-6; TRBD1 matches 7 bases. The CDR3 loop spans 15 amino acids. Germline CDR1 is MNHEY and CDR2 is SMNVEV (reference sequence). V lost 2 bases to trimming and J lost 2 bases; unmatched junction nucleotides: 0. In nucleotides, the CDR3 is TGTGCCAGCAGTTTAACAGGGGCTGGGGCCAACGTCCTGACTTTC. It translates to CASSLTGAGANVLTF.

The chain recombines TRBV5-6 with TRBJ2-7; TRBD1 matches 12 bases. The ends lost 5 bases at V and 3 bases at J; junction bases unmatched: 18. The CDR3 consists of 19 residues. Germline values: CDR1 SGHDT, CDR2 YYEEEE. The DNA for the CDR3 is TGTGCCAGCAGTCCCCCCATGAGGGACAGGGGGCTTGGATTCTACGAGCAGTACTTC. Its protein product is CASSPPMRDRGLGFYEQYF.

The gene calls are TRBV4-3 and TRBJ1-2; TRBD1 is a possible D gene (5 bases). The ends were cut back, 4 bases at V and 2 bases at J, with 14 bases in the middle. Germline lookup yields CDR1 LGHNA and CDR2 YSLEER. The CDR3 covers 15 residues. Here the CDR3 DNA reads TGCGCCAGCAGCCCATTGCGACAGCCCAACTATGGCTACACCTTC. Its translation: CASSPLRQPNYGYTF.

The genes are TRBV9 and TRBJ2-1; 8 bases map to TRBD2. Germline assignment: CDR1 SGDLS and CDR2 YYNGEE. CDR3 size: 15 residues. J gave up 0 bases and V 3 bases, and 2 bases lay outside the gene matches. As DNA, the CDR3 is TGTGCCAGCAGCGGAAGCGGGAGCTCCTACAATGAGCAGTTCTTC. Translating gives CASSGSGSSYNEQFF. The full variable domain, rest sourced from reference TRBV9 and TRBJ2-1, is DSGVTQTPKHLITATGQRVTLRCSPRSGDLSVYWYQQSLDQGLQFLIQYYNGEERAKGNILERFSAQQFPDLHSELNLSSLELGDSALYFCASSGSGSSYNEQFFGPGTRLTVL.

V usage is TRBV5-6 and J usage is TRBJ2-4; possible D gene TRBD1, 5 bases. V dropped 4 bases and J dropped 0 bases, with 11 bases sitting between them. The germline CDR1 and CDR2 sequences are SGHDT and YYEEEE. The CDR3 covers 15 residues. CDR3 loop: CASSQQDVAKNIQYF. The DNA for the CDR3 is TGTGCCAGCAGCCAACAGGATGTAGCCAAAAACATTCAGTACTTC.

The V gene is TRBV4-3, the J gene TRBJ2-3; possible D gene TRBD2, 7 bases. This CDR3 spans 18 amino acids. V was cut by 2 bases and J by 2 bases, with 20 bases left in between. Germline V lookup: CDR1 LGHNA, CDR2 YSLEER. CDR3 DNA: TGCGCCAGCAGCCAAATCCCAGGGGAGGGTGGGCACACAGATACGCAGTATTTT. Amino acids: CASSQIPGEGGHTDTQYF.